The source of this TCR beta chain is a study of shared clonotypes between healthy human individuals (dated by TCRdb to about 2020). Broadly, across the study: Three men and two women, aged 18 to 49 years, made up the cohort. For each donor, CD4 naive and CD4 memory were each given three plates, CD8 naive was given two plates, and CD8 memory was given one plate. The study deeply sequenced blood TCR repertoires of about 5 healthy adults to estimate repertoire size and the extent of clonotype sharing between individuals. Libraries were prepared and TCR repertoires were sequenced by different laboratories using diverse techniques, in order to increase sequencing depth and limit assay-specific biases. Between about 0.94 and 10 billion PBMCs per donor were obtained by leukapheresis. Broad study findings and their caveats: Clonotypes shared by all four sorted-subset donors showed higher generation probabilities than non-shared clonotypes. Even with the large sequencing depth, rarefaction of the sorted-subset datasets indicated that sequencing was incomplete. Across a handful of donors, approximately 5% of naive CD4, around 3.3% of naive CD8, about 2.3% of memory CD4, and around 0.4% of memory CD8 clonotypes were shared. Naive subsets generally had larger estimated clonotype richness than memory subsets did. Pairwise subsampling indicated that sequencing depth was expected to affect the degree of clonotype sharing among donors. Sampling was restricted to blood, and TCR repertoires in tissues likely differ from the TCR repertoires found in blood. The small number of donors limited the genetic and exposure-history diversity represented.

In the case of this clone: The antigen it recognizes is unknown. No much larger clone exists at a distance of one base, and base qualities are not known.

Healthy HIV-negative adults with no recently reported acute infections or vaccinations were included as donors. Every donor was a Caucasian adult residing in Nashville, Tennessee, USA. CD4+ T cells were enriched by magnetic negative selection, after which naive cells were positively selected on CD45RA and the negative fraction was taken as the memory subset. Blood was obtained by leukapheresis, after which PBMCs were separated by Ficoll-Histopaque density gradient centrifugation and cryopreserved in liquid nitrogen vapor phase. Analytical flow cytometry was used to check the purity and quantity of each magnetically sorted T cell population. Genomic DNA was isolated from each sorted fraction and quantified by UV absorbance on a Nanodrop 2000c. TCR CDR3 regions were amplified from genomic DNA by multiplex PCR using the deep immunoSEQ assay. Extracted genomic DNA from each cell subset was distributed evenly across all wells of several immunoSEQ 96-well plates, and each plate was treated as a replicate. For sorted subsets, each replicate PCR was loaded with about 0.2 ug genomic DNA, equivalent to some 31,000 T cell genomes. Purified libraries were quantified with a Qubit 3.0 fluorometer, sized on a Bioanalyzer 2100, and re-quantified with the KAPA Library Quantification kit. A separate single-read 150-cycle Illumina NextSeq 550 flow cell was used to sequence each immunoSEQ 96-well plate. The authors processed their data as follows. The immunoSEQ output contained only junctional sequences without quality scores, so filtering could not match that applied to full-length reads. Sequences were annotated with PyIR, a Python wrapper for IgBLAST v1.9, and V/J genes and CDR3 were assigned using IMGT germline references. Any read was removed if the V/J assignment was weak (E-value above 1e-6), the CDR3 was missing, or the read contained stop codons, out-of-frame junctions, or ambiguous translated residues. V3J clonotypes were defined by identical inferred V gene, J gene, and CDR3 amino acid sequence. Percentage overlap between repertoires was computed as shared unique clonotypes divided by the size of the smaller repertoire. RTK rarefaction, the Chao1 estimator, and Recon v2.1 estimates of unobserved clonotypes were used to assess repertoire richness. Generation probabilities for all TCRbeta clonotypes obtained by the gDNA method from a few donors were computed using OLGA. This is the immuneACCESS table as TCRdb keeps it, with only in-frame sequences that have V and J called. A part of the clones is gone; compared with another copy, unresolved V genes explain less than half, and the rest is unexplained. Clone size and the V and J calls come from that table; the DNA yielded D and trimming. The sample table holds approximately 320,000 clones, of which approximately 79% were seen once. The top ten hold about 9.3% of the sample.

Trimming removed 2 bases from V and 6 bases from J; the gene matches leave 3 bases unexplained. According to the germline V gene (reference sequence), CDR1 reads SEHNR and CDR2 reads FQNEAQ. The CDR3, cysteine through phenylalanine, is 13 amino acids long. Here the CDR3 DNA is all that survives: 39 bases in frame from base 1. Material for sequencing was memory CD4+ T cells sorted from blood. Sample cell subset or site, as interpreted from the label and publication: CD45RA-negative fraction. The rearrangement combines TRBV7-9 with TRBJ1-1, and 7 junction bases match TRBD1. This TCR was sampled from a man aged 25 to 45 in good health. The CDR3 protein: CASSLQGGAEAFF. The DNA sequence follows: TGTGCCAGCAGCTTACAGGGGGGCGCTGAAGCTTTCTTT. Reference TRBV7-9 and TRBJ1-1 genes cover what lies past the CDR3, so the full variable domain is DTGVSQNPRHKITKRGQNVTFRCDPISEHNRLYWYRQTLGQGPEFLTYFQNEAQLEKSRLLSDRFSAERPKGSFSTLEIQRTEQGDSAMYLCASSLQGGAEAFFGQGTRLTVV.